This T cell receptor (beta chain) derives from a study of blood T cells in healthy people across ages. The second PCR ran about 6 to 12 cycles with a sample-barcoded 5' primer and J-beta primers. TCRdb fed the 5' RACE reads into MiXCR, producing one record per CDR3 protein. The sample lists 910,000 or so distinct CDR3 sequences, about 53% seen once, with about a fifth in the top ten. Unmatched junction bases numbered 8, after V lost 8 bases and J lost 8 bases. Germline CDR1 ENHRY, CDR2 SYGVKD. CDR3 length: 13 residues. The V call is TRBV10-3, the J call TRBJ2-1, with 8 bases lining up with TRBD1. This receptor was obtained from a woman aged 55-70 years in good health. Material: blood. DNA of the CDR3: TGTGCCATCTCTCAGGGGGCGAACGATGAGCAGTTCTTC. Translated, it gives CAISQGANDEQFF.